The rows below give T cell receptor beta chains drawn from one sample of a study of technical replicates of blood from a few donors. Generated by immunoSEQ multiplex PCR, the TCRdb table keeps only in-frame clones and is missing some. The repertoire includes 90,000 to 100,000 clones, approximately 94% of them detected once, and approximately 0.22% sits in the top ten. Material for sequencing was T cells isolated from PBMCs. The source of these receptors is a human donor in good health. Both conserved end residues are part of each CDR3. Fields, in order: V gene, J gene, clone size, D gene, CDR3 protein, CDR3 DNA. The D gene is left open where the match is weak. Size is stated for part of the rows, as once, few or many counts, or as a class when the clone is expanded.

TRBV5-1	TRBJ1-2	.	TRBD1	CASSLDPSDRVNSYTF	TGCGCCAGCAGCTTGGACCCGTCCGACAGGGTGAATAGCTACACCTTC
TRBV7-8	TRBJ2-1	.	TRBD2	CASSLGRLAGAPGRNEQFF	TGTGCCAGCAGCTTAGGTCGACTAGCGGGGGCCCCGGGGAGGAATGAGCAGTTCTTC
TRBV10-1	TRBJ1-6	.	TRBD1	CASRRTGDSPLHF	TGCGCCAGCAGAAGGACAGGGGATTCACCCCTCCACTTT
TRBV4-2	TRBJ1-2	.	TRBD1	CASSREGTGSFYGYTF	TGTGCCAGCAGCCGAGAAGGGACAGGGAGCTTCTATGGCTACACCTTC
TRBV6-1	TRBJ2-5	.	.	CASSDERYQETQYF	TGTGCCAGCAGTGACGAGCGGTACCAAGAGACCCAGTACTTC
TRBV7-2	TRBJ2-3	.	.	CASSGVSADTQYF	TGTGCCAGCTCGGGAGTCTCGGCAGATACGCAGTATTTT
TRBV19	TRBJ2-1	.	TRBD2	CASTEREGGFLDEQFF	TGTGCCAGTACAGAGCGGGAGGGCGGTTTCTTAGATGAGCAGTTCTTC
TRBV7-2	TRBJ1-2	.	TRBD1	CASSLRQGAGGYTF	TGTGCCAGCAGCTTAAGGCAGGGGGCGGGAGGCTACACCTTC
TRBV29-1	TRBJ1-1	few	.	CSVDAGVEAFF	TGCAGCGTTGATGCGGGAGTTGAAGCTTTCTTT
TRBV2	TRBJ2-7	.	TRBD2	CASTTRLAETYEQYF	TGTGCCAGCACCACGCGACTAGCGGAAACCTACGAGCAGTACTTC